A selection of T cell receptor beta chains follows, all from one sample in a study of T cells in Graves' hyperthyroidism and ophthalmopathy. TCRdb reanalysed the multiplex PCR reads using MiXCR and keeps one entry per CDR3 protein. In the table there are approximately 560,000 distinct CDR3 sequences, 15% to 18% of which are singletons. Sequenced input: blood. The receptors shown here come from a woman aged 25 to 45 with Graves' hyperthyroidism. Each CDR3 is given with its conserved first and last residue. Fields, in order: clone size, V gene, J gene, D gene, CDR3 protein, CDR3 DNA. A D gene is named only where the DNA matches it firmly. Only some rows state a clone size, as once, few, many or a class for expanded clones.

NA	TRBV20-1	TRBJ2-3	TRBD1	CSADPGQVMSTDTQYF	TGCAGTGCGGATCCGGGACAGGTCATGAGCACAGATACGCAGTATTTT
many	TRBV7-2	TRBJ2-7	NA	CASSHPGTLQYF	TGTGCCAGCAGCCATCCCGGGACTTTGCAGTACTTC
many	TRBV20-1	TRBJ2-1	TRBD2	CSAREGPGTSGFYNEQFF	TGCAGTGCTAGAGAAGGCCCCGGGACTAGCGGCTTCTACAATGAGCAGTTCTTC
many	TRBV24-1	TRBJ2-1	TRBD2	CATSPGLAEPYNEQFF	TGTGCCACCTCCCCAGGACTAGCGGAACCCTACAATGAGCAGTTCTTC
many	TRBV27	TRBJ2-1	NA	CASSSRLDLDYNEQFF	TGTGCCAGCAGTTCTCGACTGGACTTGGACTACAATGAGCAGTTCTTC
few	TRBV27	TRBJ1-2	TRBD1	CASSGTGDPNYGYTF	TGTGCCAGCAGTGGGACAGGGGATCCTAACTATGGCTACACCTTC
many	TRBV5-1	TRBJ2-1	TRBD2	CASSLDSGRAPEQFF	TGCGCCAGCAGCTTGGACAGCGGGAGGGCCCCTGAGCAGTTCTTC
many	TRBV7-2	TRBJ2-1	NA	CASSKSGEQFF	TGTGCCAGCAGCAAGAGTGGAGAGCAGTTCTTC
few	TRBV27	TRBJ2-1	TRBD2	CASSFIFGTSGKVNEQFF	TGTGCCAGCAGTTTTATTTTCGGGACTAGCGGGAAGGTCAATGAGCAGTTCTTC
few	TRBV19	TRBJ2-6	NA	CASSGASAHRGANVLTF	TGTGCCAGTAGTGGGGCTAGTGCCCACCGTGGGGCCAACGTCCTGACTTTC
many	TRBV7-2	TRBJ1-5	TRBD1	CASSLGGQGSNQPQHF	TGTGCCAGCAGCTTAGGGGGACAGGGTAGCAATCAGCCCCAGCATTTT
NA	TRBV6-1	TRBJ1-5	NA	CASSALSGSHSNQPQHF	TGTGCCAGCAGTGCGCTGTCGGGGTCCCATAGCAATCAGCCCCAGCATTTT
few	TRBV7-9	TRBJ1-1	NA	CASSFGAPTEAFF	TGTGCCAGCAGCTTTGGGGCCCCCACTGAAGCTTTCTTT
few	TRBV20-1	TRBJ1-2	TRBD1	CSARDRGQYYGYTF	TGCAGTGCTAGGGATAGGGGGCAGTACTATGGCTACACCTTC
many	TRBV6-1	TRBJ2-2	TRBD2	CASSPGTSTGELFF	TGTGCCAGCAGTCCCGGGACTAGTACCGGGGAGCTGTTTTTT
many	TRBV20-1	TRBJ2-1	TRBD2	CSARDFGGSSYNEQFF	TGCAGTGCTAGAGATTTCGGGGGGAGCTCCTACAATGAGCAGTTCTTC
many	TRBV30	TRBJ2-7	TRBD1	CAWRSRDRVFYEQYF	TGTGCCTGGAGGTCACGGGACAGGGTTTTCTACGAGCAGTACTTC
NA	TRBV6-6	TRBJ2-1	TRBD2	CASSYSTGQVGTSGSWGLFNEQFF	TGTGCCAGCAGTTACTCGACGGGACAGGTCGGGACTAGCGGGAGCTGGGGACTCTTTAATGAGCAGTTCTTC
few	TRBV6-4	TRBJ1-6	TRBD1	CASSENRGGNSPLHF	TGTGCCAGCAGTGAGAACAGGGGAGGGAATTCACCCCTCCACTTT
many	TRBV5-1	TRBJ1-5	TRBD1	CASSLAPGTANQPQHF	TGCGCCAGCAGCTTGGCCCCCGGGACAGCGAATCAGCCCCAGCATTTT
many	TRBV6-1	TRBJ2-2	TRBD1	CASRTRGLRGELFF	TGTGCCAGCAGGACAAGGGGGCTTCGCGGGGAGCTGTTTTTT
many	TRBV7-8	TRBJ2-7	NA	CASSLSLLGEQYF	TGTGCCAGCAGCTTAAGTCTTCTTGGCGAGCAGTACTTC
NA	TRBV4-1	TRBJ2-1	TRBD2	CATRTLAGVSNEQFF	TGCGCCACCCGAACACTAGCGGGAGTTTCTAATGAGCAGTTCTTC
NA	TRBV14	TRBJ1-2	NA	CASSQDKGYGYTF	TGTGCCAGCAGCCAAGATAAGGGCTATGGCTACACCTTC
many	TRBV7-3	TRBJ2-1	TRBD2	CASSPALAGGRQNEQFF	TGTGCCAGCAGCCCAGCATTAGCGGGAGGCAGGCAGAATGAGCAGTTCTTC
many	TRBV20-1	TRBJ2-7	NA	CSASIGGYEQYF	TGCAGTGCTAGTATCGGCGGCTACGAGCAGTACTTC
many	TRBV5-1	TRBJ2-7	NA	CASSLGRTYEQYF	TGTGCCAGCAGCTTAGGACGGACCTACGAGCAGTACTTC